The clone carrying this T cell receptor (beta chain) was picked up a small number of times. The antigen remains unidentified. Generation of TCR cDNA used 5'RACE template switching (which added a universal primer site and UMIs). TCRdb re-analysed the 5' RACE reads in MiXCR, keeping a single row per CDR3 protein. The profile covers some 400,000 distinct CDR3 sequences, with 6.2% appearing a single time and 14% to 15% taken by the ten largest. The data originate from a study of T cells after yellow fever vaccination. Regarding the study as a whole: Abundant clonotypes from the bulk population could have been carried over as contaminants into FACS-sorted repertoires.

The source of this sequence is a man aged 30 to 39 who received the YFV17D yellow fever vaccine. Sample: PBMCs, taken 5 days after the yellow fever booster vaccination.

CDR3 protein: CASSQDGTESSYNSPLHF. CDR3 DNA sequence: TGCGCCAGCAGCCAAGATGGCACCGAGAGCTCCTATAATTCACCCCTCCACTTT. The chain employs TRBV4-3 and TRBJ1-6; D unclear. V was cut by 0 bases and J by 0 bases, with 12 bases left in between. CDR1 LGHNA and CDR2 YSLEER come from the germline V gene. The CDR3 is 18 residues long.